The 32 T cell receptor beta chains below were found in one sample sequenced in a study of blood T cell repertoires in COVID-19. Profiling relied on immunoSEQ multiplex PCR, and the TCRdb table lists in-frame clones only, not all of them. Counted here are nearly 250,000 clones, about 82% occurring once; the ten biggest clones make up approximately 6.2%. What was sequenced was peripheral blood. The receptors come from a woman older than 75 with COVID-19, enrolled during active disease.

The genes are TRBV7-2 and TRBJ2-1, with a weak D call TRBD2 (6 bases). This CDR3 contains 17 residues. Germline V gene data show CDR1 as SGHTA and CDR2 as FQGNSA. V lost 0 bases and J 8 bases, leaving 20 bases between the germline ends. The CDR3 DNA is TGTGCCAGCAGCTTAGCGGGGGGTCTGCCAGCCGAGGATGAGCAGTTCTTC. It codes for CASSLAGGLPAEDEQFF.

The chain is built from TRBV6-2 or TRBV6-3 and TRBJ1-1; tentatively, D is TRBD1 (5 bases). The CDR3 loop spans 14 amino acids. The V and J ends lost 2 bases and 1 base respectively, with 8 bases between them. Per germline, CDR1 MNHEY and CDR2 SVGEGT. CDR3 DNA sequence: TGTGCCAGCAGTTACCACAGGACGAACACTGAAGCTTTCTTT. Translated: CASSYHRTNTEAFF.

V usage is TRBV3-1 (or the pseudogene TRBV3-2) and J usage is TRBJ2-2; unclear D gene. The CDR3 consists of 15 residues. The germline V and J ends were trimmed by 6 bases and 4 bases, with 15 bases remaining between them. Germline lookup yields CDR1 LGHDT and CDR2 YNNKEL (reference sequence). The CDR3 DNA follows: TGTGCCAGCAGAATGGGCCCCCGTGGCACCGGGGAGCTGTTTTTT. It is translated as CASRMGPRGTGELFF.

CDR3 sequence reads: CASSLSGAGNTIYF. CDR3 bases: TGTGCCAGCAGCTTATCCGGAGCTGGAAACACCATATATTTT. J is TRBJ1-3 and V is TRBV7-9; D gene ambiguous. Trimming shortened V by 2 bases and J by 2 bases, and 7 bases separated the two germline ends. CDR1 SEHNR and CDR2 FQNEAQ come from the germline V gene (reference sequence). This CDR3 has 14 amino acids.

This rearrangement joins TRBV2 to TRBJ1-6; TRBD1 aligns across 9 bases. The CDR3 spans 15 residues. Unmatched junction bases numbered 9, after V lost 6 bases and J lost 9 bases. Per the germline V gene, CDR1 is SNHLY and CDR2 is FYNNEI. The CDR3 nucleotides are TGTGCCAGCAGCCCACAGGGGGCTATCGCTTCACCCCTCCACTTT. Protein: CASSPQGAIASPLHF.

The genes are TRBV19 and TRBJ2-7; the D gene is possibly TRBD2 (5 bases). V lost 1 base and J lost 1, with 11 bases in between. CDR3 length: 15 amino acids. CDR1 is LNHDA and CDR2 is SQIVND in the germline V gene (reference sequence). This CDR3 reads CASSIVDGGSYEQYF. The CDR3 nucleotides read TGTGCCAGTAGTATAGTGGACGGAGGATCCTACGAGCAGTACTTC.

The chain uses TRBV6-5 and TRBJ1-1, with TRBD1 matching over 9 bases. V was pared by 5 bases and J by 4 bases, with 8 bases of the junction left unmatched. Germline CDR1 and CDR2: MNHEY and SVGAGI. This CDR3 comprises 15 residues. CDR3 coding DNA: TGTGCCAGCAGTAGAACAGGGGGCGAAGGCACTGAAGCTTTCTTT. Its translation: CASSRTGGEGTEAFF.

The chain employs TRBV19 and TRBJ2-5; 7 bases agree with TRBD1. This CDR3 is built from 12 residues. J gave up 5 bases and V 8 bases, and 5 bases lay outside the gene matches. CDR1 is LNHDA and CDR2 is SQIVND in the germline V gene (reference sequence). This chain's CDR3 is CASDQGGETQYF. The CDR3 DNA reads TGTGCCAGTGATCAAGGGGGCGAGACCCAGTACTTC.

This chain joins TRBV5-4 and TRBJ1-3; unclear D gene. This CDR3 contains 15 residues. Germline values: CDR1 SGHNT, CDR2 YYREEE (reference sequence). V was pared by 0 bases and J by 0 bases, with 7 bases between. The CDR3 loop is CASSLAASSGNTIYF. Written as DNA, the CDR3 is TGTGCCAGCAGCTTGGCCGCTAGCTCTGGAAACACCATATATTTT. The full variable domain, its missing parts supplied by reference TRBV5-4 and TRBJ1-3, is ETGVTQSPTHLIKTRGQQVTLRCSSQSGHNTVSWYQQALGQGPQFIFQYYREEENGRGNFPPRFSGLQFPNYSSELNVNALELDDSALYLCASSLAASSGNTIYFGEGSWLTVV.

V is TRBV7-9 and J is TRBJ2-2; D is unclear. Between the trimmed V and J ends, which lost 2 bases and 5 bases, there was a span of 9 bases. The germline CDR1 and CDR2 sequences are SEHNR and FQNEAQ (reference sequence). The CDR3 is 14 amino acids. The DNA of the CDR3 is TGTGCCAGCAGCTTAACACTAAGGACCGGGGAGCTGTTTTTT. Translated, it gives CASSLTLRTGELFF.

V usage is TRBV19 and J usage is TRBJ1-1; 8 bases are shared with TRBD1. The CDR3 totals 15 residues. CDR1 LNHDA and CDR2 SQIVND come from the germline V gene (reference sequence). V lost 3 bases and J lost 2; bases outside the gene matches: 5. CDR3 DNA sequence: TGTGCCAGTAGTATGACAGGGACAGGTAACACTGAAGCTTTCTTT. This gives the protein CASSMTGTGNTEAFF.

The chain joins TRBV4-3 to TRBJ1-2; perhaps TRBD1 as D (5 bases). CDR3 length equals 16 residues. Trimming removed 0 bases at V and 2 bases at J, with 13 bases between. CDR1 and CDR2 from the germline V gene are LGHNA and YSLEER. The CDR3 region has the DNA TGCGCCAGCAGCCAAGATGCAGGGTCCCCCAACTATGGCTACACCTTC. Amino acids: CASSQDAGSPNYGYTF.

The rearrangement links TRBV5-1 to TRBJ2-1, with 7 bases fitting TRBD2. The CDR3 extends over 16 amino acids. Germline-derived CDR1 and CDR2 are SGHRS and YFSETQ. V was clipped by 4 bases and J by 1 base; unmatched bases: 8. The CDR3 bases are TGCGCCAGCAGCCCCATAGCGGGCCATTCCTACAATGAGCAGTTCTTC. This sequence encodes CASSPIAGHSYNEQFF.

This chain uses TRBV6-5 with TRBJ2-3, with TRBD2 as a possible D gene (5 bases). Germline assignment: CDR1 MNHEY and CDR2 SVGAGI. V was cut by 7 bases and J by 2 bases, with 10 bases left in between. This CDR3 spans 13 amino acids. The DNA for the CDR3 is TGTGCCAGCATCGGCGGGCCCACAGATACGCAGTATTTT. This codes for CASIGGPTDTQYF.

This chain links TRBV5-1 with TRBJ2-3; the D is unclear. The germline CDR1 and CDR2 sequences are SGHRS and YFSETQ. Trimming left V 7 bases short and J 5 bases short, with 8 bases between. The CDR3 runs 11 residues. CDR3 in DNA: TGCGCCAGCTCCGAGGTAGATACGCAGTATTTT. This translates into CASSEVDTQYF.

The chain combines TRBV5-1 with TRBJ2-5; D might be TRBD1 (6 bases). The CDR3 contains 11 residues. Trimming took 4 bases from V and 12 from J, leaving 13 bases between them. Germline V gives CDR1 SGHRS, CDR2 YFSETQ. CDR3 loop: CASSTPGHEYF. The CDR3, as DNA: TGCGCCAGCAGCACGCCGGGACACGAGTACTTC.

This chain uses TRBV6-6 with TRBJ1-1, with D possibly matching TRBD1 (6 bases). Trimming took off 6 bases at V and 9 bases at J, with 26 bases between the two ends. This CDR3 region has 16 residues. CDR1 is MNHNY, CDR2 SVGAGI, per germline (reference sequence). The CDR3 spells CASSKTGGATNSQAFF. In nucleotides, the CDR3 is TGTGCCAGCAGCAAAACGGGGGGGGCCACCAATTCCCAAGCTTTCTTT.

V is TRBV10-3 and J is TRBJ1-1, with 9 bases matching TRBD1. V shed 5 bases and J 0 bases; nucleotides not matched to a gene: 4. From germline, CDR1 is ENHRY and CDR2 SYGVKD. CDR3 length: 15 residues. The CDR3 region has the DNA TGTGCCATCAGTAGGACAGGGGACCTGAACACTGAAGCTTTCTTT. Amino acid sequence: CAISRTGDLNTEAFF.

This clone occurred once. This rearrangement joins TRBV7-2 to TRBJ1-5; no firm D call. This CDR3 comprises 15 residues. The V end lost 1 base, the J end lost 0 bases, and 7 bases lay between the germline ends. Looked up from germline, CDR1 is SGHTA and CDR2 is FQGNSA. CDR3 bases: TGTGCCAGCAGCTTAGAATTCAATAGCAATCAGCCCCAGCATTTT. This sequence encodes CASSLEFNSNQPQHF.

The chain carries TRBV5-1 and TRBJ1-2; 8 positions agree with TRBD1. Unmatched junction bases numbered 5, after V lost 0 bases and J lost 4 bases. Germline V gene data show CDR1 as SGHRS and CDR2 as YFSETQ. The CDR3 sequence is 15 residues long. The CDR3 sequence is CASSLGQGPSYGYTF. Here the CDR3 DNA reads TGCGCCAGCAGCTTGGGACAGGGGCCTTCCTATGGCTACACCTTC. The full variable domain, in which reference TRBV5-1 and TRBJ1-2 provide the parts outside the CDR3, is KAGVTQTPRYLIKTRGQQVTLSCSPISGHRSVSWYQQTPGQGLQFLFEYFSETQRNKGNFPGRFSGRQFSNSRSEMNVSTLELGDSALYLCASSLGQGPSYGYTFGSGTRLTVV.

The DNA for the CDR3 is TGTGCCAGTAGTATGGGACAGACAGCGTTAACAGATACGCAGTATTTT. This translates into CASSMGQTALTDTQYF. J is TRBJ2-3 and V is TRBV19; 7 nucleotides align to TRBD1. This CDR3 is built from 16 residues. CDR1 and CDR2 from the germline V gene are LNHDA and SQIVND (reference sequence). Unmatched junction bases numbered 9, after V lost 3 bases and J lost 3 bases.

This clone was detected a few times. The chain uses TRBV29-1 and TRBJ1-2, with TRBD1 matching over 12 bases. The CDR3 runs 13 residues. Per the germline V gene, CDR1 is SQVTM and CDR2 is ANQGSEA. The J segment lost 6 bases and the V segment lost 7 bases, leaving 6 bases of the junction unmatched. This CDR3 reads CSAGDRGQDGYTF. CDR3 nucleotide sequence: TGCAGCGCCGGGGACAGGGGGCAGGATGGCTACACCTTC.

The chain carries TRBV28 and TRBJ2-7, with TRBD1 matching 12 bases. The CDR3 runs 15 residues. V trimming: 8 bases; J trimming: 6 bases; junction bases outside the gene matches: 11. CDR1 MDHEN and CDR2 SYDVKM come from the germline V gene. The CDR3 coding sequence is TGTGCCAGCCTACATCCCGGGACAGGGGGCGGCGAGCAGTACTTC. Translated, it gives CASLHPGTGGGEQYF.

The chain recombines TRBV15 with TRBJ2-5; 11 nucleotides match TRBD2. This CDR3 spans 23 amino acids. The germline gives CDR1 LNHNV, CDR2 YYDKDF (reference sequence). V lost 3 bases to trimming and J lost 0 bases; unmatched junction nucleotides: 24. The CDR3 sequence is CATSRYRPGTSGSGTGYQETQYF. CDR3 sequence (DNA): TGTGCCACCAGCAGGTATCGCCCCGGGACTAGCGGATCGGGCACGGGATACCAAGAGACCCAGTACTTC. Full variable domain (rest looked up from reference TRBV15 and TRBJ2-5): DAMVIQNPRYQVTQFGKPVTLSCSQTLNHNVMYWYQQKSSQAPKLLFHYYDKDFNNEADTPDNFQSRRPNTSFCFLDIRSPGLGDTAMYLCATSRYRPGTSGSGTGYQETQYFGPGTRLLVL.

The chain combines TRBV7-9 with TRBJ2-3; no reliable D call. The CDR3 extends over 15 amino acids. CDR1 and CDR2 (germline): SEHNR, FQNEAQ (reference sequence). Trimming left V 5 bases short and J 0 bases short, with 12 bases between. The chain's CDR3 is CASSLGRFSTDTQYF. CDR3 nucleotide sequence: TGTGCCAGCAGCCTGGGCAGATTCAGCACAGATACGCAGTATTTT. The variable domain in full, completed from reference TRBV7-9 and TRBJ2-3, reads DTGVSQNPRHKITKRGQNVTFRCDPISEHNRLYWYRQTLGQGPEFLTYFQNEAQLEKSRLLSDRFSAERPKGSFSTLEIQRTEQGDSAMYLCASSLGRFSTDTQYFGPGTRLTVL.

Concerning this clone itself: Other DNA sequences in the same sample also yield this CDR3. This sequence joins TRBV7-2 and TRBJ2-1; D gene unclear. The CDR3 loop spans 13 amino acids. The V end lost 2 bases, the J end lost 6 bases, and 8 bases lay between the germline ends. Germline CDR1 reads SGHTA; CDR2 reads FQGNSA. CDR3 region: CASSLPPGNEQFF. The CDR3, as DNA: TGTGCCAGCAGCTTACCCCCGGGCAATGAGCAGTTCTTC.

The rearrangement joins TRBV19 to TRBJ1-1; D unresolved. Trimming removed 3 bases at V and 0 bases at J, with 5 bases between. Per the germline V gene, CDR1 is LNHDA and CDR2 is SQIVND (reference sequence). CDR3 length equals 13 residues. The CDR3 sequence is CASSMGMNTEAFF. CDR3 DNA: TGTGCCAGTAGTATGGGCATGAACACTGAAGCTTTCTTT.

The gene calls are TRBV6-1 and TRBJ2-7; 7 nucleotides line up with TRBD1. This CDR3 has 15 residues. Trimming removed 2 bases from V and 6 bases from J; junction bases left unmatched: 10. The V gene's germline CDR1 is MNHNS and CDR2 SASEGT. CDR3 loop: CASSERAGGVGEQYF. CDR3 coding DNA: TGTGCCAGCAGTGAACGGGCAGGGGGAGTGGGCGAGCAGTACTTC.

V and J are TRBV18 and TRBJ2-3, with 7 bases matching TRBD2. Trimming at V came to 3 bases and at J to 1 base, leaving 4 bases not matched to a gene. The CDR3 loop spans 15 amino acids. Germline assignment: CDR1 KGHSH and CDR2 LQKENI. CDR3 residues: CASSPILAGTDTQYF. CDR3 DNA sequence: TGTGCCAGCTCACCCATTCTAGCGGGCACAGATACGCAGTATTTT.

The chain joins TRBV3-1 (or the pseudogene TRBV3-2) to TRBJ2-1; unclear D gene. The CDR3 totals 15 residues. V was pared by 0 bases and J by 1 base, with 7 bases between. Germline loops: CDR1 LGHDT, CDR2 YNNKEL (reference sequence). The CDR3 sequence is CASSQDLGSYNEQFF. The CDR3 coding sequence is TGTGCCAGCAGCCAAGATCTAGGTTCCTACAATGAGCAGTTCTTC.

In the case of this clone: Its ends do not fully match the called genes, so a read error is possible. The CDR3 DNA sequence: TGTGCCAGCAGCCAAGATAGCGCGGGACTAGCAGCGGTCTTC. Amino acid sequence: CASSQDSAGLAAVF. The chain employs TRBV14 and TRBJ2-1; 9 bases agree with TRBD2. Germline V gives CDR1 SGHDN, CDR2 FVKESK. The CDR3 covers 14 residues.

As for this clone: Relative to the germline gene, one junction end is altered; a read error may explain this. The CDR3 region has the DNA TGTGTCAGTATCCGGCGGGGGGGCCCCGGGGAGCTGTTTTTT. It translates to CVSIRRGGPGELFF. The rearrangement uses TRBV19 and TRBJ2-2; 9 positions match TRBD2. Germline V CDR1 and CDR2: LNHDA, SQIVND (reference sequence). This CDR3 region has 14 residues.